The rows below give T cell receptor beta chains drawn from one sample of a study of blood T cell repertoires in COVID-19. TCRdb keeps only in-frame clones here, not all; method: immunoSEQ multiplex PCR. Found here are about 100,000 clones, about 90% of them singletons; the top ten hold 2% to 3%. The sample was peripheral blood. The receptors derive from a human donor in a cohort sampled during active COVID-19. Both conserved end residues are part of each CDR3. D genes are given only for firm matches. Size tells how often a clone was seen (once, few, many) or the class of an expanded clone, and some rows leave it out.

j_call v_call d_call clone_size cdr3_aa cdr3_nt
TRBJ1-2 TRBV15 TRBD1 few CATSRGGRDRGPYGYTF TGTGCCACCAGCAGAGGAGGCCGTGACAGGGGGCCCTATGGCTACACCTTC
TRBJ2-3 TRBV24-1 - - CATSDLQGGTDTQYF TGTGCCACCAGTGATTTGCAAGGGGGCACAGATACGCAGTATTTT
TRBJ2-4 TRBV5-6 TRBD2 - CASSSWTSGVAKNIQYF TGTGCCAGCAGCTCTTGGACTAGCGGGGTAGCCAAAAACATTCAGTACTTC
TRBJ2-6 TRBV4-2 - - CASSQDASSGANVLTF TGTGCCAGCAGCCAAGATGCGAGCTCTGGGGCCAACGTCCTGACTTTC
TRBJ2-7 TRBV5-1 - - CASSLARQGDEQYF TGCGCCAGCAGCTTGGCCAGGCAGGGCGACGAGCAGTACTTC
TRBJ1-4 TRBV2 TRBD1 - CASTPDRGNEKLFF TGTGCCAGCACGCCGGACAGGGGGAATGAAAAACTGTTTTTT
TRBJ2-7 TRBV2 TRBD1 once CASSRGGTGSYEQYF TGTGCCAGCAGCCGAGGGGGGACAGGGAGCTACGAGCAGTACTTC
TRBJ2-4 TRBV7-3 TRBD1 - CASSSGQGTIQYF TGTGCCAGCAGCTCTGGACAGGGGACCATTCAGTACTTC
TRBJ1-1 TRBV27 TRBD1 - CASKPGQGAGTEAFF TGTGCCAGCAAACCGGGACAGGGGGCTGGGACTGAAGCTTTCTTT
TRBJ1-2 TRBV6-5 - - CASQGLYGYTF TGTGCCAGTCAGGGGCTCTATGGCTACACCTTC
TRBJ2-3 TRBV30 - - CAWSSAWTRGTPDTQYF TGTGCCTGGAGTTCAGCCTGGACGAGGGGGACCCCAGATACGCAGTATTTT
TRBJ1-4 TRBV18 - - CASSLNPTVEEKLFF TGTGCCAGCTCACTAAACCCGACAGTGGAAGAAAAACTGTTTTTT
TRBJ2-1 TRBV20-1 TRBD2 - CSASRTSGSSYNEQFF TGCAGTGCTAGTAGGACTAGCGGGAGCTCCTACAATGAGCAGTTCTTC
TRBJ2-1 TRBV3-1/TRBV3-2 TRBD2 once CASSQGLSSYNEQFF TGTGCCAGCAGCCAGGGACTAAGCTCCTACAATGAGCAGTTCTTC
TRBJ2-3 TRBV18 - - CASSRTGPDTQYF TGTGCCAGCTCCAGAACAGGGCCCGATACGCAGTATTTT
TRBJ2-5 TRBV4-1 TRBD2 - CASSQAETSGGETQYF TGCGCCAGCAGCCAAGCAGAGACTAGCGGGGGTGAGACCCAGTACTTC
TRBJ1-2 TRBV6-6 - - CASLNYGYTF TGTGCCAGCCTTAACTATGGCTACACCTTC
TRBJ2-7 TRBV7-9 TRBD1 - CASSLGTGVYEQYF TGTGCCAGCAGCTTAGGGACAGGGGTCTACGAGCAGTACTTC
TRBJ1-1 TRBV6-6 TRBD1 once CASSRGLNTEAFF TGTGCCAGCAGTAGGGGGCTGAACACTGAAGCTTTCTTT
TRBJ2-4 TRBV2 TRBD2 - CASSEGLAVNIQYF TGTGCCAGCAGTGAAGGACTAGCGGTCAACATTCAGTACTTC
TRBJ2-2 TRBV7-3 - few CASSLSQNTGELFF TGTGCCAGCAGCTTAAGTCAGAACACCGGGGAGCTGTTTTTT
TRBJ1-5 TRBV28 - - CASTPTGPYQPQHF TGTGCCAGCACCCCGACAGGACCCTATCAGCCCCAGCATTTT
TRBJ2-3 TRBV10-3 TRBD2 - CAISLTSGDDTQYF TGTGCCATCAGTTTGACTAGCGGGGATGATACGCAGTATTTT
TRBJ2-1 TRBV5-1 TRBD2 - CASSFIGLAEKQFF TGCGCCAGCAGCTTCATTGGACTAGCGGAGAAGCAGTTCTTC
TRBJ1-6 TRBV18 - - CASSGDTFNSPLHF TGTGCCAGCTCCGGGGACACTTTTAATTCACCCCTCCACTTT
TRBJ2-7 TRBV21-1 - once CAPGQGVYEQYF TGTGCCCCGGGACAGGGGGTCTACGAGCAGTACTTC
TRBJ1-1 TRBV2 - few CASGIQGNTEAFF TGTGCCAGCGGGATACAGGGAAACACTGAAGCTTTCTTT
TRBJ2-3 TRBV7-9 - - CASSLRRDAADTQYF TGTGCCAGCAGCTTACGCAGGGATGCGGCAGATACGCAGTATTTT
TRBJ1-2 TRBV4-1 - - CASSITREALYGYTF TGCGCCAGCAGTATTACCAGGGAGGCCCTTTATGGCTACACCTTC
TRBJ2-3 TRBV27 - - CASRRADTQYF TGTGCCAGCAGGAGGGCAGATACGCAGTATTTT
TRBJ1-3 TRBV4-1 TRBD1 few CASSQDGQGIRNTIYF TGCGCCAGCAGCCAAGACGGACAGGGGATTCGAAACACCATATATTTT